Following are 27 T cell receptor beta chains from one sample sequenced in a study of T cell responses to AZD1222 COVID-19 vaccine (dated by TCRdb to 2020 to 2022). Library preparation was by the immunoSEQ multiplex PCR assay. Held by TCRdb, this immuneACCESS table contains in-frame sequences only and omits some clones. Under half of the omission traces to an unresolved V gene where checked; the cause of the rest is unknown. This sample comprises roughly 140,000 clones, around 90% of them detected only once. Around 1.7% of the sample rests with the top ten. The sample's time point label is to be understood as: baseline before first vaccination. Material: peripheral blood, obtained on day 0 of AZD1222 vaccination. These TCRs come from an adult in good health.

The genes are TRBV2 and TRBJ1-6, with TRBD1 matching over 8 bases. The V gene's germline CDR1 is SNHLY and CDR2 FYNNEI. J lost 6 bases, V lost 6 bases, and 7 bases had no gene match. The CDR3 covers 15 residues. The CDR3 DNA sequence: TGTGCCAGCAGAGGAGACAGGGGTAGTAATTCACCCCTCCACTTT. This encodes CASRGDRGSNSPLHF. Filled out from reference TRBV2 and TRBJ1-6, the complete variable domain reads EPEVTQTPSHQVTQMGQEVILRCVPISNHLYFYWYRQILGQKVEFLVSFYNNEISEKSEIFDDQFSVERPDGSNFTLKIRSTKLEDSAMYFCASRGDRGSNSPLHFGNGTRLTVT.

This chain links TRBV28 with TRBJ1-1; weak D call: TRBD1 (6 bases). V shed 4 bases and J shed 1 base, with 13 bases lying between them. Per the germline V gene, CDR1 is MDHEN and CDR2 is SYDVKM. The CDR3 runs 15 residues. CDR3 in amino acids: CASSYTGRGNTEAFF. In nucleotides, the CDR3 is TGTGCCAGCAGTTATACAGGGCGGGGGAACACTGAAGCTTTCTTT.

This clone appeared a single time. The rearrangement links TRBV4-2 to TRBJ2-5, with 13 bases that match TRBD2. The germline V gene encodes CDR1 LGHNA and CDR2 YNFKEQ. CDR3 length equals 16 residues. V lost 5 bases to trimming and J lost 3 bases; unmatched junction nucleotides: 6. CDR3 nucleotides: TGTGCCAGCAGCGGCGGACTAGCGGGAGTGGAAGAGACCCAGTACTTC. Encoded protein: CASSGGLAGVEETQYF.

The chain employs TRBV7-3 and TRBJ2-3; 15 bases fit TRBD2. The germline V gene encodes CDR1 SGHTA and CDR2 FQGTGA. The CDR3 totals 19 residues. V lost 8 bases, J lost 1 base, and 13 bases stayed unmatched. The CDR3 region has the DNA TGTGCCAGCTCCCTCGGACTAGCGGGAGGGATAGGCGGCACAGATACGCAGTATTTT. Its translation is CASSLGLAGGIGGTDTQYF.

This chain joins TRBV2 and TRBJ1-6; 7 nucleotides match TRBD1. The J segment lost 10 bases and the V segment lost 6 bases, leaving 6 bases of the junction unmatched. Germline CDR1 and CDR2: SNHLY and FYNNEI. The CDR3 runs 13 residues. Here the CDR3 DNA reads TGTGCCAGCAGGGTTACAGGGGACTCACCCCTCCACTTT. Its protein product is CASRVTGDSPLHF. Complete variable domain (other parts from reference TRBV2 and TRBJ1-6): EPEVTQTPSHQVTQMGQEVILRCVPISNHLYFYWYRQILGQKVEFLVSFYNNEISEKSEIFDDQFSVERPDGSNFTLKIRSTKLEDSAMYFCASRVTGDSPLHFGNGTRLTVT.

J is TRBJ1-1 and V is TRBV20-1; the D is unclear. CDR1 DFQATT and CDR2 SNEGSKA come from the germline V gene (reference sequence). Deletions cut 6 bases from V and 11 bases from J, with 13 bases between. This CDR3 has 10 amino acids. This CDR3 is CSAPRTQAFF. The DNA of the CDR3 is TGCAGTGCCCCGCGGACGCAGGCTTTCTTT.

The chain uses TRBV6-1 and TRBJ2-1, with 9 positions matching TRBD1. V shed 3 bases and J 1 base; nucleotides not matched to a gene: 4. Per the germline V gene, CDR1 is MNHNS and CDR2 is SASEGT. The CDR3 totals 16 residues. CDR3 sequence reads: CASSDWTGVSYNEQFF. CDR3 in DNA: TGTGCCAGCAGTGATTGGACAGGGGTGTCCTACAATGAGCAGTTCTTC.

This clone occurred once. The V gene is TRBV4-1, the J gene TRBJ1-2; D unclear. CDR3 size: 12 residues. Per the germline V gene, CDR1 is MGHRA and CDR2 is YSYEKL. V was pared by 2 bases and J by 6 bases, with 7 bases between. This chain's CDR3 is CASSQLVDGYTF. The CDR3 nucleotides are TGCGCCAGCAGCCAATTAGTGGATGGCTACACCTTC.

This chain joins TRBV9 and TRBJ1-5, with 7 bases identical to TRBD1. V was clipped by 4 bases and J by 7 bases; unmatched bases: 11. This CDR3 is 15 amino acids long. CDR1 is SGDLS, CDR2 YYNGEE, per germline. The CDR3 nucleotides read TGTGCCAGCAGCCGACTAGATTCACAGGGGCAGCCCCAGCATTTT. This gives the protein CASSRLDSQGQPQHF.

The J gene is TRBJ2-7, the V gene TRBV11-2; 8 bases map to TRBD1. The germline CDR1 and CDR2 sequences are SGHAT and FQNNGV. The CDR3 spans 15 residues. Germline trimming cut 4 bases from V and 3 bases from J; bases unmatched to any gene: 8. DNA for the CDR3: TGTGCCAGCAGCTACAGGACAGGGATAAGCTACGAGCAGTACTTC. The encoded protein is CASSYRTGISYEQYF.

For the CDR3, the DNA is TGTGCCAGCTTCCTTGCGGGACTAGCGGACTACAATGAGCAGTTCTTC. Encoded protein: CASFLAGLADYNEQFF. The V call is TRBV27, the J call TRBJ2-1; 11 positions match TRBD2. Losses at the gene ends were 8 bases for V and 3 bases for J; bases not matched to a gene: 9. The CDR3 consists of 16 residues. Germline V gene data show CDR1 as MNHEY and CDR2 as SMNVEV (reference sequence).

The chain combines TRBV3-1 (or the pseudogene TRBV3-2) with TRBJ1-1; possible D gene TRBD1, 6 bases. Trimming shortened V by 5 bases and J by 8 bases, and 9 bases separated the two germline ends. CDR1 and CDR2 from the germline V gene are LGHDT and YNNKEL (reference sequence). There are 11 residues in the CDR3. Here the CDR3 reads CASSSTGEAFF. The CDR3 region has the DNA TGTGCCAGCAGCTCCACAGGGGAAGCTTTCTTT.

The V gene is TRBV28, the J gene TRBJ1-5; D is unclear. Per the germline V gene, CDR1 is MDHEN and CDR2 is SYDVKM. The germline V and J ends were trimmed by 5 bases and 6 bases, with 20 bases remaining between them. There are 16 residues in the CDR3. DNA of the CDR3: TGTGCCAGCAGTGCCCTCTGGGCAGTGGGGATTCAGCCCCAGCATTTT. Its translation is CASSALWAVGIQPQHF. Together with reference TRBV28 and TRBJ1-5, the CDR3 gives the full variable domain: DVKVTQSSRYLVKRTGEKVFLECVQDMDHENMFWYRQDPGLGLRLIYFSYDVKMKEKGDIPEGYSVSREKKERFSLILESASTNQTSMYLCASSALWAVGIQPQHFGDGTRLSIL.

J is TRBJ2-5 and V is TRBV28; no definite D call. The CDR3 has 13 residues. V shed 2 bases and J shed 2 bases, with 6 bases lying between them. The germline V gene has CDR1 MDHEN and CDR2 SYDVKM. CDR3 sequence reads: CASSLQYQETQYF. In DNA, the CDR3 is TGTGCCAGCAGTTTACAGTATCAAGAGACCCAGTACTTC.

The chain recombines TRBV2 with TRBJ1-1; D is undetermined. The germline V gene has CDR1 SNHLY and CDR2 FYNNEI. Trimming took 1 base from V and 0 from J, leaving 15 bases between them. The CDR3 is 17 amino acids. Here the CDR3 DNA reads TGTGCCAGCAGTGAAGGGATCCTAACGGCGATGAACACTGAAGCTTTCTTT. It encodes CASSEGILTAMNTEAFF.

This chain joins TRBV28 and TRBJ2-7, with TRBD2 as a possible D gene (6 bases). This CDR3 comprises 14 residues. V lost 7 bases and J 1 base, leaving 14 bases between the germline ends. The germline gives CDR1 MDHEN, CDR2 SYDVKM. CDR3 coding DNA: TGTGCCAGCATAGGGCGGGAATCGTCCTACGAGCAGTACTTC. It translates to CASIGRESSYEQYF. The whole variable domain, filled in from reference TRBV28 and TRBJ2-7, reads DVKVTQSSRYLVKRTGEKVFLECVQDMDHENMFWYRQDPGLGLRLIYFSYDVKMKEKGDIPEGYSVSREKKERFSLILESASTNQTSMYLCASIGRESSYEQYFGPGTRLTVT.

The V and J genes are TRBV10-3 and TRBJ2-1; D possibly uses TRBD1 or TRBD2 (5 bases each). This CDR3 spans 13 amino acids. Germline values: CDR1 ENHRY, CDR2 SYGVKD. Trimming took 7 bases from V and 7 from J, leaving 14 bases between them. The CDR3 nucleotides are TGTGCCATCAACCAGGTTGAGGGGAATGAGCAGTTCTTC. Its protein product is CAINQVEGNEQFF.

V is TRBV7-2 and J is TRBJ1-3; perhaps TRBD1 as D (6 bases). Germline lookup yields CDR1 SGHTA and CDR2 FQGNSA. V lost 5 bases and J 2 bases, leaving 19 bases between the germline ends. The CDR3 loop spans 17 amino acids. The CDR3 here is CASSKIKGGVAGNTIYF. The CDR3 DNA is TGTGCCAGCAGCAAGATTAAAGGGGGAGTCGCTGGAAACACCATATATTTT.

This clone was counted a few times. This rearrangement joins TRBV3-1 (or the pseudogene TRBV3-2) to TRBJ1-1; unclear D gene. Trimming pared 0 bases from V and 3 bases from J, leaving 8 bases between. The germline V gene has CDR1 LGHDT and CDR2 YNNKEL (reference sequence). This CDR3 contains 14 residues. As DNA, the CDR3 is TGTGCCAGCAGCCAAGAATGGGGAGACACTGAAGCTTTCTTT. Protein sequence: CASSQEWGDTEAFF.

The chain joins TRBV7-2 to TRBJ2-1; the D gene is possibly TRBD1 (6 bases). The CDR3 has 15 residues. In germline, CDR1 is SGHTA, CDR2 FQGNSA. V shed 4 bases and J shed 4 bases, with 14 bases lying between them. The DNA for the CDR3 is TGTGCCAGCAGCTCCGCGAGGGGGTCATACAATGAGCAGTTCTTC. It translates to CASSSARGSYNEQFF.

The chain links TRBV4-1 to TRBJ1-5; tentative D call: TRBD1 (6 bases). This CDR3 has 16 residues. The V end lost 3 bases, the J end lost 0 bases, and 12 bases lay between the germline ends. Germline values: CDR1 MGHRA, CDR2 YSYEKL. CDR3 in DNA: TGCGCCAGCAGCCACCCAAGGACAGATAGCAATCAGCCCCAGCATTTT. This codes for CASSHPRTDSNQPQHF.

V usage is TRBV4-2 and J usage is TRBJ1-3; 8 nucleotides match TRBD1. J gave up 2 bases and V 2 bases, and 14 bases lay outside the gene matches. Germline-derived CDR1 and CDR2 are LGHNA and YNFKEQ. The CDR3 is 19 amino acids. For the CDR3, the DNA is TGTGCCAGCAGCCAAATTGGAGGTGGGGCGGACAGGGCTGGAAACACCATATATTTT. Residues: CASSQIGGGADRAGNTIYF.

This chain uses TRBV4-1 with TRBJ1-2; D uncertain. This CDR3 is built from 18 residues. The germline V gene encodes CDR1 MGHRA and CDR2 YSYEKL. Between the trimmed V and J ends, which lost 4 bases and 2 bases, there was a span of 23 bases. Here the CDR3 DNA reads TGCGCCAGCAGCCCCGCCCTTTCGCATCCGGGAGCAAACTATGGCTACACCTTC. Translating gives CASSPALSHPGANYGYTF.

V gene TRBV7-3 combines with J gene TRBJ2-2, with TRBD2 matching over 14 bases. The V gene end was trimmed by 6 bases and the J gene end by 1 base; junction bases not matched to a gene: 4. CDR1 is SGHTA and CDR2 is FQGTGA in the germline V gene. The CDR3 sequence is 17 residues long. CDR3 nucleotides: TGTGCCAGCAGTGGGACTAGCGGGAGTCTGAACACCGGGGAGCTGTTTTTT. This sequence encodes CASSGTSGSLNTGELFF.

The chain has TRBV19 and TRBJ2-7; D is unresolved. V lost 10 bases to trimming and J lost 3 bases, with 13 bases between them. Germline V gene lookup returns CDR1 LNHDA and CDR2 SQIVND (reference sequence). The CDR3 has 12 residues. CDR3 sequence reads: CANADDFYEQYF. The CDR3 DNA follows: TGTGCCAATGCGGACGATTTCTACGAGCAGTACTTC.

This chain connects TRBV4-1 to TRBJ1-5, with TRBD1 matching 12 bases. The CDR3 sequence is 17 residues long. Germline lookup yields CDR1 MGHRA and CDR2 YSYEKL. The V gene end was trimmed by 4 bases and the J gene end by 6 bases; junction bases not matched to a gene: 10. CDR3 sequence: CASSPSGTGGRGQPQHF. The CDR3 DNA sequence: TGCGCCAGCAGCCCCTCCGGGACAGGGGGCCGGGGTCAGCCCCAGCATTTT.

This rearrangement joins TRBV18 to TRBJ1-4, with D maybe TRBD1 (5 bases). This CDR3 contains 15 residues. Germline V gene sequence: CDR1 KGHSH, CDR2 LQKENI. The ends were cut back, 0 bases at V and 8 bases at J, with 13 bases in the middle. The CDR3 region is CASSPPGVGYEKLFF. Written as DNA, the CDR3 is TGTGCCAGCTCACCACCGGGGGTGGGGTACGAAAAACTGTTTTTT.